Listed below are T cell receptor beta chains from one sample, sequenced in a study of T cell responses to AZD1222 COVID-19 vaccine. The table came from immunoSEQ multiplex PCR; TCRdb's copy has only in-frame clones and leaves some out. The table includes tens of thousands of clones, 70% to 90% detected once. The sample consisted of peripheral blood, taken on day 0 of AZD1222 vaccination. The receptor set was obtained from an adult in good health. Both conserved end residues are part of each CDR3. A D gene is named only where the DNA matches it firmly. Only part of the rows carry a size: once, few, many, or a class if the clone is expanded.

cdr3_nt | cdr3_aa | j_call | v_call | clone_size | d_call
TGTGCCAGTAGTAGACCAACGGGCCGAGAAAAACTGTTTTTT | CASSRPTGREKLFF | TRBJ1-4 | TRBV19 | - | -
TGTGCCAGCAGCGCAGCAGGGGGCAACACCGGGGAGCTGTTTTTT | CASSAAGGNTGELFF | TRBJ2-2 | TRBV11-2 | - | TRBD1
TGTGCCAGCAGCTTAGATGAAGGGGGGACTGAAGCTTTCTTT | CASSLDEGGTEAFF | TRBJ1-1 | TRBV7-9 | - | -
TGTGCCAGCAGTGGGGGCGGCTGGGACTATGGCTACACCTTC | CASSGGGWDYGYTF | TRBJ1-2 | TRBV2 | - | -
TGTGCTAGTGGACCCAGTGGACGGAACTATGGCTACACCTTC | CASGPSGRNYGYTF | TRBJ1-2 | TRBV12-5 | - | -
TGTGCCTGGAGTAGAGAACAGGGCAATCAGCCCCAGCATTTT | CAWSREQGNQPQHF | TRBJ1-5 | TRBV30 | - | -
TGTGCCAGCAGCTTAGGCCCTATGTCTGAAGCTTTCTTT | CASSLGPMSEAFF | TRBJ1-1 | TRBV7-2 | - | -
TGTGCCATCAGTGATGGAAACGGACAGGGGGCTTTCTTT | CAISDGNGQGAFF | TRBJ1-1 | TRBV10-3 | - | TRBD1
TGTGCCAGCACCTTAGCGGGAGGGGGACAAGAGACTCAGTACTTC | CASTLAGGGQETQYF | TRBJ2-5 | TRBV6-6 | - | TRBD2
TGTGCCAGCAGTCGTTTCCGCGAGGGTGGTCGGCAGTACTTC | CASSRFREGGRQYF | TRBJ2-7 | TRBV6-5 | once | -
TGTGCCAGCAGCCGTATCTCGTATGGACGTTTGTCAGATACGCAGTATTTT | CASSRISYGRLSDTQYF | TRBJ2-3 | TRBV7-2 | once | -
TGTGCCAGCAGCTTAGCCCACAGGGGAGCCTACGAGCAGTACTTC | CASSLAHRGAYEQYF | TRBJ2-7 | TRBV11-3 | - | TRBD1
TGTGCCAGCAGCCAAGTTTGGGGAGGGCCGGGCGAGCAGTACTTC | CASSQVWGGPGEQYF | TRBJ2-7 | TRBV3-1/TRBV3-2 | - | TRBD2
TGTGCCAGTAAGGGGACAGGCCCCGGGGAGCAGTACTTC | CASKGTGPGEQYF | TRBJ2-7 | TRBV12-3/TRBV12-4 | - | TRBD1
TGTGCCAGCAGCTTATTAGCGGGGGGACTCCGCAACAATGAGCAGTTCTTC | CASSLLAGGLRNNEQFF | TRBJ2-1 | TRBV7-9 | - | TRBD2
TGTGCCAGCAGACCCGGGGGCTCCTACGAGCAGTACTTC | CASRPGGSYEQYF | TRBJ2-7 | TRBV3-1/TRBV3-2 | - | -
TGTGCCAGCAGCCCCCTAGCGGGGGCCAGCACAGATACGCAGTATTTT | CASSPLAGASTDTQYF | TRBJ2-3 | TRBV7-2 | - | TRBD2
TGTGCCAGCAGTGACGGGCAGGACTACGAGCAGTACTTC | CASSDGQDYEQYF | TRBJ2-7 | TRBV6-1 | - | -
TGTGCCAGTAGTACCGGGACATTAAATGAGCAGTTCTTC | CASSTGTLNEQFF | TRBJ2-1 | TRBV19 | - | -
TGTGCCAGCAGCTTCCGGGACAGTATTAATGAAAAACTGTTTTTT | CASSFRDSINEKLFF | TRBJ1-4 | TRBV7-2 | - | TRBD1
TGTGCCAGCGGAAGGGGGGTCCAGCCCCAGCATTTT | CASGRGVQPQHF | TRBJ1-5 | TRBV27 | - | -
TGTGCCAGCAGCGTGGACAGTAACTCCTACAATGAGCAGTTCTTC | CASSVDSNSYNEQFF | TRBJ2-1 | TRBV9 | - | -
TGTGCCAGCAGTTCACCGGGACAGAGCTCTGGGGCCAACGTCCTGACTTTC | CASSSPGQSSGANVLTF | TRBJ2-6 | TRBV27 | - | TRBD1
TGTGCCTGGAGTGTCACTAACTATGGCTACACCTTC | CAWSVTNYGYTF | TRBJ1-2 | TRBV30 | - | -
TGTGCCAGCTCACCAGGGACTAGCGGGAGCTACGAGCAGTACTTC | CASSPGTSGSYEQYF | TRBJ2-7 | TRBV18 | - | TRBD2
TGTGCCAGCTCCCTCGACAGGGGAGGCTACACCTTC | CASSLDRGGYTF | TRBJ1-2 | TRBV18 | - | TRBD1
TGTGCCACCAGCGGCGACGGATATAATGAAAATCTGTTTTTT | CATSGDGYNENLFF | TRBJ1-4 | TRBV15 | - | -
TGTGCCAGCAGACTACGGGACAGGGGCACAGATACGCAGTATTTT | CASRLRDRGTDTQYF | TRBJ2-3 | TRBV6-5 | few | TRBD1
TGTGCCAGCGGACCGTTATCGGAGACCCAGTACTTC | CASGPLSETQYF | TRBJ2-5 | TRBV12-3/TRBV12-4 | - | -
TGTGCCAGCAGCTCCGGCGGCGGTCAAAGCTCCTACGAGCAGTACTTC | CASSSGGGQSSYEQYF | TRBJ2-7 | TRBV5-4 | - | -
TGCGCCAGCAGTTCCCTCCTTGGGGGTGGCTACACCTTC | CASSSLLGGGYTF | TRBJ1-2 | TRBV5-1 | once | -
TGCGCCAGCAGCCAAGATTCGTCCCAGCCCCAGCATTTT | CASSQDSSQPQHF | TRBJ1-5 | TRBV4-3 | - | -
TGTGCCAGCAGTTTAGATAGGGTGAGCTCACCCCTCCACTTT | CASSLDRVSSPLHF | TRBJ1-6 | TRBV28 | - | -
TGTGCCAGCAGCGCTACAGGGAAGATGAACACTGAAGCTTTCTTT | CASSATGKMNTEAFF | TRBJ1-1 | TRBV6-5 | medium-sized | -
TGTGCCAGCAGCTTGGCGAGTCTGGGGGCGCGGAATGAGCAGTTCTTC | CASSLASLGARNEQFF | TRBJ2-1 | TRBV5-6 | - | -
TGTGCCAGCAGTTTGGGAGCGGGAGGAGAGGAGCAGTACTTC | CASSLGAGGEEQYF | TRBJ2-7 | TRBV27 | - | TRBD2
TGCGCCAGCAGCCCTGGGACCGATCTCGGACCCCTCCACTTT | CASSPGTDLGPLHF | TRBJ1-6 | TRBV5-1 | once | -
TGTGCCAGCAGCTTTGAGTCTTCGAACTCCTACGAGCAGTACTTC | CASSFESSNSYEQYF | TRBJ2-7 | TRBV11-2 | - | -
TGCGCCAGCAGCCAAGGCCTTCTCGGAGGGAGTCAGCCCCAGCATTTT | CASSQGLLGGSQPQHF | TRBJ1-5 | TRBV4-1 | - | -
TGTGCCAGCAGCCAAGAAGGGACCCGTGAAGCTTTCTTT | CASSQEGTREAFF | TRBJ1-1 | TRBV3-1/TRBV3-2 | - | -
TGTGCCTGGAGTAAAGGGCGCGACACTGAAGCTTTCTTT | CAWSKGRDTEAFF | TRBJ1-1 | TRBV30 | - | -
TGTGCCAGCAGCACCGGGGGGAACACTGAAGCTTTCTTT | CASSTGGNTEAFF | TRBJ1-1 | TRBV2 | - | -
TGTGCCAGCAGCCAAGATAAGAGCGACTACAATGAGCAGTTCTTC | CASSQDKSDYNEQFF | TRBJ2-1 | TRBV4-2 | - | -
TGTGCCAGCAGCCGGGACAGAGACACTGAAGCTTTCTTT | CASSRDRDTEAFF | TRBJ1-1 | TRBV11-3 | - | TRBD1
TGCGCCAGTAGGACTCCGACAGCTTCTGGAAACACCATATATTTT | CASRTPTASGNTIYF | TRBJ1-3 | TRBV10-2 | - | -
TGTGCCAGCAGTTTCGGACAGGGTGAAGCTTTCTTT | CASSFGQGEAFF | TRBJ1-1 | TRBV12-3/TRBV12-4 | - | TRBD1
TGTGCCAGCTGGACGGAGGGGTTTGTCGTTTCACCCCTCCACTTT | CASWTEGFVVSPLHF | TRBJ1-6 | TRBV27 | - | -
TGTGCCAGCAGCCCCGGGACAGGGAATCGAGAGACCCAGTACTTC | CASSPGTGNRETQYF | TRBJ2-5 | TRBV2 | - | TRBD1
TGTGCCAGCTCACAAACCGGGACAGGGCAGACAGGGGCCAACGTCCTGACTTTC | CASSQTGTGQTGANVLTF | TRBJ2-6 | TRBV18 | - | TRBD1